This is a list of T cell receptor beta chains from one sample in a study of shared clonotypes between healthy human individuals. Clones were sequenced by immunoSEQ multiplex PCR, and TCRdb holds only the in-frame ones, with some missing. Among about 820,000 clones listed, almost 95% were seen once. The sequencing input was naive CD8+ T cells sorted from blood. Every receptor here comes from a man aged 30-40 years in good health. CDR3s include the opening cysteine and the closing phenylalanine or tryptophan. The D gene is left open where the match is weak. Some rows mark clone size as missing; the rest say once, few, many or name a class of expanded clone.

d_call	v_call	j_call	clone_size	cdr3_aa	cdr3_nt
TRBD1	TRBV29-1	TRBJ1-4	-	CSARTGGNEKLFF	TGCAGCGCTCGGACAGGGGGTAATGAAAAACTGTTTTTT
-	TRBV19	TRBJ2-6	-	CASGPVSGANVLTF	TGTGCCAGTGGACCGGTCTCTGGGGCCAACGTCCTGACTTTC
-	TRBV11-2	TRBJ2-1	-	CASSLEAGPVFLYNEQFF	TGTGCCAGCAGCTTAGAGGCGGGCCCCGTTTTCCTCTACAATGAGCAGTTCTTC
TRBD1	TRBV5-8	TRBJ2-3	-	CASTFGQGTDTQYF	TGTGCCAGCACCTTTGGACAGGGAACAGATACGCAGTATTTT
-	TRBV5-1	TRBJ1-1	-	CASSLEGFGTEAFF	TGCGCCAGCAGCTTGGAAGGGTTCGGGACTGAAGCTTTCTTT
TRBD1	TRBV4-1	TRBJ2-7	-	CASSQDGGQAVYEQYF	TGCGCCAGCAGCCAAGATGGGGGACAGGCCGTCTACGAGCAGTACTTC
-	TRBV11-2	TRBJ2-7	-	CASSFGQGGVYEQYF	TGTGCCAGCAGCTTCGGGCAGGGGGGGGTCTACGAGCAGTACTTC
TRBD2	TRBV7-9	TRBJ2-3	-	CASSYPGEGPHTQYF	TGTGCCAGCAGCTACCCGGGGGAGGGTCCACATACGCAGTATTTT
-	TRBV9	TRBJ2-5	-	CASSGSRGFETQYF	TGTGCCAGCAGCGGATCCCGGGGCTTTGAGACCCAGTACTTC
TRBD2	TRBV4-2	TRBJ2-1	-	CASSQDERIGLAGIYNEQFF	TGTGCCAGCAGCCAAGATGAAAGGATAGGGCTAGCGGGTATCTACAATGAGCAGTTCTTC
-	TRBV28	TRBJ2-7	-	CASRLDSSYEQYF	TGTGCCAGCAGACTCGACAGCTCCTACGAGCAGTACTTC
-	TRBV29-1	TRBJ2-3	once	CSVEVVSGGTDTQYF	TGCAGCGTTGAAGTGGTGAGTGGGGGCACAGATACGCAGTATTTT
TRBD1	TRBV13	TRBJ1-6	-	CASSSSGTGSHSPLHF	TGTGCCAGCAGCTCCTCCGGGACAGGGTCCCATTCACCCCTCCACTTT
-	TRBV15	TRBJ1-4	-	CATSRDHDNEKLFF	TGTGCCACCAGCAGAGATCACGACAATGAAAAACTGTTTTTT